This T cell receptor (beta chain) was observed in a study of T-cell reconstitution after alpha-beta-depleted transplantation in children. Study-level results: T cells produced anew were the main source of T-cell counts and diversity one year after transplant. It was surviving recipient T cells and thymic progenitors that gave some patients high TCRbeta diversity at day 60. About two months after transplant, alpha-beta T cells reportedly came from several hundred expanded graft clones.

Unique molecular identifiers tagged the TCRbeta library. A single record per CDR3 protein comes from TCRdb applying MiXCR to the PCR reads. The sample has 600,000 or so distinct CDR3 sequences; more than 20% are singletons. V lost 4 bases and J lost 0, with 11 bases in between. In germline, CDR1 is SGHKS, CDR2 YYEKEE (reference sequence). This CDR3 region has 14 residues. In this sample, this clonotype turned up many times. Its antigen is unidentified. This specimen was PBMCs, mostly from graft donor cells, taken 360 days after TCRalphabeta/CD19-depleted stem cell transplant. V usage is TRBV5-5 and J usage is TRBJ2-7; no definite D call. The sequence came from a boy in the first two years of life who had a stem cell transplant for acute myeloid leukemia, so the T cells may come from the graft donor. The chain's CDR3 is CASSVGVSSYEQYF. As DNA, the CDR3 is TGTGCCAGCAGCGTAGGCGTTAGCTCCTACGAGCAGTACTTC. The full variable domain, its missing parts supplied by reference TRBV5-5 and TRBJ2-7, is DAGVTQSPTHLIKTRGQQVTLRCSPISGHKSVSWYQQVLGQGPQFIFQYYEKEERGRGNFPDRFSARQFPNYSSELNVNALLLGDSALYLCASSVGVSSYEQYFGPGTRLTVT.